A selection of T cell receptor beta chains follows, all from one sample in a study of OX40 agonist ivuxolimab in advanced cancers. Only in-frame clones appear in the TCRdb table, and some are missing; sequencing was by immunoSEQ multiplex PCR. The sample records around 74,000 clones, 70% to 85% being singletons. Sequenced material: CD4+ or CD8+ T cells sorted from blood, taken in a trial of the OX40 agonist ivuxolimab. All receptors derive from an adult with an advanced solid tumor such as melanoma, head and neck, liver or kidney cancer. CDR3s leave out the opening cysteine and the closing phenylalanine or tryptophan. The D gene is left open where the match is weak.

j_call | v_call | cdr3_length | d_call | cdr3_aa
TRBJ2-7 | TRBV5-4 | 12 | - | ASSLRDTAYEQY
TRBJ2-7 | TRBV7-9 | 12 | TRBD1 | ASSKDRGQVEQY
TRBJ2-1 | TRBV4-3 | 13 | - | ASSQDRTLDNEQF
TRBJ1-1 | TRBV14 | 13 | - | ASSHLDRAGTEAF
TRBJ1-2 | TRBV5-5 | 12 | - | ASSLGPRNYGYT
TRBJ1-3 | TRBV19 | 12 | - | ASSASSSGNTIY
TRBJ2-1 | TRBV7-3 | 11 | TRBD1 | ASSQGQGNEQF
TRBJ2-3 | TRBV28 | 13 | - | ASTSGSTFTDTQY
TRBJ1-4 | TRBV28 | 13 | TRBD1 | ASSRRQGKGEKLF
TRBJ1-2 | TRBV7-9 | 12 | - | ASSDQGNNYGYT
TRBJ2-5 | TRBV7-2 | 15 | TRBD2 | ASRPKTLAGGLRTQY
TRBJ2-1 | TRBV28 | 12 | - | ASESGGSYNEQF
TRBJ2-1 | TRBV7-2 | 11 | - | ASSLDANNEQF
TRBJ2-7 | TRBV9 | 12 | - | ASRRQEQGYEQY
TRBJ2-1 | TRBV6-6 | 13 | - | ASSLGGASYNEQF
TRBJ1-2 | TRBV7-9 | 12 | - | ASSLDGPNYGYT
TRBJ1-2 | TRBV5-1 | 13 | - | ASSTGTPGGYGYT
TRBJ1-2 | TRBV25-1 | 11 | - | ASSEGRGFGYT
TRBJ2-5 | TRBV18 | 11 | - | ASSPPIVETQY
TRBJ1-5 | TRBV19 | 15 | - | ASSSRTELRGNQPQH
TRBJ2-1 | TRBV6-4 | 15 | - | ASSELPREHSYNEQF
TRBJ2-4 | TRBV28 | 12 | - | ASKVGGAKNIQY
TRBJ1-1 | TRBV19 | 11 | - | ASSIAGAPEAF
TRBJ2-4 | TRBV10-3 | 15 | - | AISESEVNPTKNIQY
TRBJ2-7 | TRBV7-2 | 13 | - | ASTPRGPVGYEQY
TRBJ1-1 | TRBV4-3 | 13 | - | ASSQVGGVGTEAF
TRBJ1-3 | TRBV6-1 | 11 | - | ASSALNGNTIY
TRBJ1-5 | TRBV16 | 13 | TRBD1 | ASSQSDRVSQPQH
TRBJ2-5 | TRBV4-1 | 13 | TRBD2 | ASSQDGLAGETQY
TRBJ1-2 | TRBV7-9 | 14 | - | ASSSLGAGDYYGYT
TRBJ2-1 | TRBV6-1 | 13 | - | ASSDIADSYNEQF
TRBJ2-2 | TRBV19 | 11 | TRBD1 | ATTRTGGGELF
TRBJ2-1 | TRBV18 | 13 | - | ASSPPSAVYNEQF
TRBJ2-7 | TRBV5-5 | 13 | - | ASSGGPGDHYEQY
TRBJ1-3 | TRBV11-3 | 10 | - | ASQGSGNTIY
TRBJ2-3 | TRBV9 | 11 | - | ASSVNSPDTQY
TRBJ1-1 | TRBV6-1 | 12 | - | ASSEWAGDTEAF
TRBJ2-5 | TRBV5-1 | 12 | - | ASSLAGTGETQY
TRBJ1-5 | TRBV28 | 14 | - | ASSLRQSYSNQPQH
TRBJ1-2 | TRBV12-2 | 13 | - | ASRSGTGLNYGYT
TRBJ2-2 | TRBV9 | 13 | - | ASSVAGPGTGELF
TRBJ1-5 | TRBV18 | 14 | TRBD1 | ASSPDSGQGGEPQH
TRBJ2-7 | TRBV6-5 | 12 | - | ATSRYGGLYEQY
TRBJ1-2 | TRBV6-1 | 12 | - | ASLVRALFYGYT
TRBJ1-5 | TRBV30 | 11 | - | AWSTRVGQPQH
TRBJ1-1 | TRBV2 | 13 | - | ASSTVDKEYTEAF
TRBJ2-1 | TRBV11-2 | 14 | - | ASSLGPGQGYNEQF
TRBJ2-7 | TRBV7-2 | 12 | TRBD1 | ASTVNRGSYEQY
TRBJ2-7 | TRBV7-2 | 13 | TRBD2 | ASSRTSGGENEQY
TRBJ1-6 | TRBV27 | 13 | - | ASTSRAGVGSPLH
TRBJ1-4 | TRBV4-2 | 11 | - | ASSLRIKEKLF
TRBJ1-1 | TRBV28 | 11 | - | ASTRQVVTEAF
TRBJ2-3 | TRBV5-1 | 15 | TRBD2 | ASSLASGGHGADTQY
TRBJ2-3 | TRBV19 | 14 | - | ASSIGVSTSTDTQY